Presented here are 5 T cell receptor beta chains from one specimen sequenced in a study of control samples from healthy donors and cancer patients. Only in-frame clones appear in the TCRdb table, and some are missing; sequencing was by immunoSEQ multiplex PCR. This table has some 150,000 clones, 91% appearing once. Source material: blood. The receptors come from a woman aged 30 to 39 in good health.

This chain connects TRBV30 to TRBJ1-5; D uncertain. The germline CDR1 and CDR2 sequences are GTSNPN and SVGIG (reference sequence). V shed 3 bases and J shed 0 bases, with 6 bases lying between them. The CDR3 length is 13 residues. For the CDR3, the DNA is TGTGCCTGGAGCCTCGATAGCAATCAGCCCCAGCATTTT. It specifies CAWSLDSNQPQHF.

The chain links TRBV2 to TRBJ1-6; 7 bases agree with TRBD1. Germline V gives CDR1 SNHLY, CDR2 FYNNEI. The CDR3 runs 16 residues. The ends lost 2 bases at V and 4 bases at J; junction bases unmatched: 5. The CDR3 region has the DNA TGTGCCAGCAGTGAAAGGGGGCCTATTTATAATTCACCCCTCCACTTT. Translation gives CASSERGPIYNSPLHF.

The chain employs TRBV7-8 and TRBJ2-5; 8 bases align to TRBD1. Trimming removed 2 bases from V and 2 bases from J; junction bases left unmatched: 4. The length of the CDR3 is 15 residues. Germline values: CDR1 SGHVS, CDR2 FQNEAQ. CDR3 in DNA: TGTGCCAGCAGCTTAACCTACAGGGGGCAAGAGACCCAGTACTTC. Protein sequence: CASSLTYRGQETQYF.

The CDR3 region is CASSLNQGAYEQYF. The DNA for the CDR3 is TGTGCCAGCAGCTTAAATCAGGGGGCCTACGAGCAGTACTTC. The chain is built from TRBV11-1 and TRBJ2-7, with TRBD1 matching over 7 bases. The CDR3 has 14 residues. V dropped 2 bases and J dropped 2; count of bases not matched to a gene: 3. Germline lookup yields CDR1 SGHAT and CDR2 FQDESV (reference sequence).

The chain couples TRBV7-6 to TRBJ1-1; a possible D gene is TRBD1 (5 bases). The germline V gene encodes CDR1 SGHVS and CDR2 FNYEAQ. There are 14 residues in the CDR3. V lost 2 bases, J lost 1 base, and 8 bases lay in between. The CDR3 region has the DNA TGTGCCAGCAGCTTATCAGGGTCGAACACTGAAGCTTTCTTT. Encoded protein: CASSLSGSNTEAFF.